The 19 T cell receptor beta chains listed next were all sequenced from one sample in a study of PD-1 blockade in classical Hodgkin lymphoma. Generated by immunoSEQ multiplex PCR, the TCRdb table keeps only in-frame clones and is missing some. Seen here are about 24,000 clones, around three quarters observed once, and the top ten hold approximately 8%. Autologous stem cell transplantation was followed by relapse in every patient, and brentuximab vedotin exposure varied. Sequenced here: peripheral blood mononuclear cells (PBMCs), sampled before the second cycle of nivolumab. Every receptor here comes from a human donor with classical Hodgkin lymphoma.

The chain uses TRBV7-6 and TRBJ2-7; weak D call: TRBD1 (5 bases). This CDR3 is built from 13 residues. Trimming removed 4 bases from V and 3 bases from J, with 10 bases in between. CDR1 SGHVS and CDR2 FNYEAQ come from the germline V gene. The CDR3 region is CASSSRDSYEQYF. As DNA, the CDR3 is TGTGCCAGCAGCTCCCGCGACAGCTACGAGCAGTACTTC.

The chain has TRBV4-1 and TRBJ2-5; no clear D. Deletions cut 1 base from V and 2 bases from J, with 14 bases between. Germline V gives CDR1 MGHRA, CDR2 YSYEKL. The CDR3 has 16 amino acids. The CDR3 DNA reads TGCGCCAGCAGCCAAGTCGGGCTAGACGAGCAAGAGACCCAGTACTTC. Translating it yields CASSQVGLDEQETQYF.

This clone was counted a single time. Sequence at one end of the junction differs from germline and may be a read error. The chain has TRBV6-4 and TRBJ2-1, with D unresolved. From germline, CDR1 is MRHNA and CDR2 SNTAGT. The CDR3 spans 13 residues. CDR3 coding DNA: TGTGCCAGCAGTGACTCGATTCTGGCAGAGCTGTTCTTC. Protein sequence: CASSDSILAELFF.

The V and J genes are TRBV5-4 and TRBJ2-7; 9 positions match TRBD2. This CDR3 spans 14 amino acids. With 5 bases clipped from V and 6 bases from J, the junction kept 9 bases outside the gene matches. The germline V gene has CDR1 SGHNT and CDR2 YYREEE (reference sequence). The chain's CDR3 is CASSRTSARGEQYF. CDR3 nucleotide sequence: TGTGCCAGCAGTAGGACTAGCGCCCGCGGCGAGCAGTACTTC.

The J gene is TRBJ2-7, the V gene TRBV28; unclear D gene. Germline V CDR1 and CDR2: MDHEN, SYDVKM. V lost 5 bases and J 4 bases, leaving 9 bases between the germline ends. This CDR3 spans 12 amino acids. This CDR3 reads CASSLPRYEQYF. CDR3 sequence (DNA): TGTGCCAGCAGTCTCCCCCGATACGAGCAGTACTTC.

The V gene is TRBV11-3, the J gene TRBJ2-1; 7 bases line up with TRBD1. The V gene's germline CDR1 is SGHNT and CDR2 YENEEA. The V and J ends lost 3 bases and 6 bases, in that order; junction bases with no gene match: 8. The CDR3 spans 15 residues. The CDR3 loop is CASSFVTGSGNEQFF. The CDR3 coding sequence is TGTGCCAGCAGCTTTGTGACAGGGTCGGGCAATGAGCAGTTCTTC.

A few counts support this clone. V and J are TRBV19 and TRBJ1-1; D remains ambiguous. The CDR3 extends over 11 amino acids. Germline V CDR1 and CDR2: LNHDA, SQIVND (reference sequence). The CDR3 coding sequence is TGTTTGTCGAGGATGAACACTGAAGCTTTCTTT. This gives the protein CLSRMNTEAFF.

The genes are TRBV5-1 and TRBJ2-1; 7 nucleotides line up with TRBD2. V shed 0 bases, J shed 2 bases, and the junction held 11 bases outside the gene matches. From germline, CDR1 is SGHRS and CDR2 YFSETQ. There are 18 residues in the CDR3. The CDR3 spells CASSLGPGGSLTYNEQFF. CDR3 in DNA: TGCGCCAGCAGCTTGGGGCCGGGCGGGAGTCTCACCTACAATGAGCAGTTCTTC.

The chain has TRBV6-5 and TRBJ2-7; tentative D call: TRBD2 (5 bases). CDR1 is MNHEY and CDR2 is SVGAGI in the germline V gene. The ends were cut back, 5 bases at V and 2 bases at J, with 13 bases in the middle. This CDR3 contains 14 residues. CDR3 nucleotide sequence: TGTGCCAGCAGTGAGACCCGGGAACCCTACGAGCAGTACTTC. Its translation: CASSETREPYEQYF.

V usage is TRBV2 and J usage is TRBJ2-7; no definite D call. Germline CDR1 and CDR2: SNHLY and FYNNEI. This CDR3 has 15 amino acids. V lost 4 bases to trimming and J lost 0 bases, with 13 bases between them. The CDR3 nucleotides are TGTGCCAGCAGTGGTAAGCTGGACGGCTCCTACGAGCAGTACTTC. Its translation: CASSGKLDGSYEQYF.

The J gene is TRBJ1-3, the V gene TRBV19; unclear D gene. The CDR3 consists of 14 residues. V gave up 5 bases and J gave up 0 bases, with 8 bases separating them. Germline V CDR1 and CDR2: LNHDA, SQIVND (reference sequence). CDR3 coding DNA: TGTGCCAGTAGTTGGACGGCCTCTGGAAACACCATATATTTT. This sequence encodes CASSWTASGNTIYF.

A few counts support this clone. The genes are TRBV2 and TRBJ1-1, with D maybe TRBD1 (5 bases). From germline, CDR1 is SNHLY and CDR2 FYNNEI. Deletions cut 5 bases from V and 4 bases from J, with 17 bases between. This CDR3 has 15 residues. The CDR3 nucleotides read TGTGCCAGCAGTAAGAATAGGGGAAGGGGCACTGAAGCTTTCTTT. The encoded protein is CASSKNRGRGTEAFF.

The chain employs TRBV6-1 and TRBJ2-1, with D perhaps assigned TRBD1 or TRBD2 (5 bases each). Germline V lookup: CDR1 MNHNS, CDR2 SASEGT. Trimming removed 4 bases at V and 10 bases at J, with 17 bases between. The CDR3 has 14 amino acids. The CDR3 sequence is CASSAPYGTQEQFF. CDR3 nucleotides: TGTGCCAGCAGTGCCCCCTACGGGACCCAAGAGCAGTTCTTC.

The chain has TRBV7-8 and TRBJ1-3; 8 positions agree with TRBD1. The trim removed 6 bases at V and 7 bases at J, leaving 5 bases unmatched. The CDR3 covers 13 residues. CDR1 is SGHVS, CDR2 FQNEAQ, per germline. The CDR3 spells CASSSDRVNTIYF. The CDR3 region has the DNA TGTGCCAGCAGTTCGGACAGGGTGAACACCATATATTTT.

The chain employs TRBV6-1 and TRBJ2-1, with D uncertain. Trimming took 7 bases from V and 0 from J, leaving 13 bases between them. Per the germline V gene, CDR1 is MNHNS and CDR2 is SASEGT. This CDR3 region has 15 residues. CDR3: CASTRVDASYNEQFF. Written as DNA, the CDR3 is TGTGCCAGCACCAGAGTGGACGCCTCCTACAATGAGCAGTTCTTC.

The chain links TRBV7-9 to TRBJ2-5; D perhaps matches TRBD1 (6 bases). V was pared by 4 bases and J by 4 bases, with 7 bases between. Germline CDR1 and CDR2: SEHNR and FQNEAQ (reference sequence). The CDR3 extends over 12 amino acids. The CDR3 DNA reads as TGTGCCAGCAGCTCGACAGGAGAGACCCAGTACTTC. Translating gives CASSSTGETQYF. Variable domain in full (rest from reference TRBV7-9 and TRBJ2-5): DTGVSQNPRHKITKRGQNVTFRCDPISEHNRLYWYRQTLGQGPEFLTYFQNEAQLEKSRLLSDRFSAERPKGSFSTLEIQRTEQGDSAMYLCASSSTGETQYFGPGTRLLVL.

For the CDR3, the DNA is TGCGCCAGCAGCTTGGGGACAGGGGAAGAGACCCAGTACTTC. This translates into CASSLGTGEETQYF. J is TRBJ2-5 and V is TRBV5-1; 9 bases are shared with TRBD1. V lost 0 bases and J lost 3; bases outside the gene matches: 0. The CDR3 is 14 amino acids. Germline V CDR1 and CDR2: SGHRS, YFSETQ.

This clone is a singleton in its sample. The rearrangement joins TRBV5-1 to TRBJ2-5; 11 bases align to TRBD2. Matching the DNA end better, TRBJ2-7 makes the J call doubtful. The CDR3 covers 17 residues. Germline lookup yields CDR1 SGHRS and CDR2 YFSETQ. The CDR3 here is CASSLDPTSGILYEQYF. The CDR3 nucleotides read TGCGCCAGCAGCTTGGACCCGACTAGCGGGATTTTGTACGAGCAGTACTTC.

The chain couples TRBV10-3 to TRBJ1-6; 7 bases are shared with TRBD1. The J segment lost 10 bases and the V segment lost 6 bases, leaving 6 bases of the junction unmatched. The CDR3 is 13 residues long. Germline V gene data show CDR1 as ENHRY and CDR2 as SYGVKD. CDR3 nucleotides: TGTGCCATCAGGGAACAGGGGAGATCACCCCTCCACTTT. It translates to CAIREQGRSPLHF.